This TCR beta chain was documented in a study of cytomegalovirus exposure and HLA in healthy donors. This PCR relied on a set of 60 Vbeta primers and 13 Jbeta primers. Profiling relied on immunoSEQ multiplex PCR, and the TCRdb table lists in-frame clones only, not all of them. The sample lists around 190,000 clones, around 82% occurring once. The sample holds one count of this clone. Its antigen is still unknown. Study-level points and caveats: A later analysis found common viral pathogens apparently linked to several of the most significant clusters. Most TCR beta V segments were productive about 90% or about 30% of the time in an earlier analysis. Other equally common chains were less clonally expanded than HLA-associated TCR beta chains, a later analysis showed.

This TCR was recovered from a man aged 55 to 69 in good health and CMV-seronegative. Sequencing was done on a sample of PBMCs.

The CDR3 loop is CASGGLARVNEQFF. As DNA, the CDR3 is TGTGCCAGCGGAGGTCTAGCTAGAGTCAATGAGCAGTTCTTC. The J gene is TRBJ2-1, the V gene TRBV28; D is possibly TRBD2 (5 bases). Looked up from germline, CDR1 is MDHEN and CDR2 is SYDVKM. V dropped 8 bases and J dropped 6 bases, with 17 bases sitting between them. The CDR3 sequence is 14 residues long.